This T cell receptor (beta chain) was observed in a study of beta chain features in type 1 diabetes. Donors underwent one heparinised blood draw, 100 to 150 mL on average. Each of the CD4+ naive, central memory, regulatory and stem cell-like memory populations was sorted via CD45RO/CCR7/CD25/CD127/CD95/CD27. Each sorted fraction was over 95% pure. As every portion of the isolated RNA was reverse transcribed, the sequencing read expressed TCRB transcripts. Assay: immunoSEQ multiplex PCR; the TCRdb copy retains only in-frame clones and omits some. The profile shows 100,000 to 150,000 clones, about 18% of them singletons. Turning to this clone: The antigen remains undetermined.

Study-wide results and limits: Naive, central memory and Treg TCRB repertoires seemed to resemble each other more closely in patients than they did in healthy donors. All four CD4+ subsets from Type 1 diabetes patients carried moderately but significantly shorter TCRB CDR3s.

The sequenced sample was central memory CD4+ T cells from blood. The receptor was derived from a man aged 18 to 29 with type 1 diabetes.

CDR3 coding DNA: TGCGCCAGCAGCCCCCTGGCCGGGACAGCATACCAAGAGACCCAGTACTTC. This translates into CASSPLAGTAYQETQYF. This chain uses TRBV4-3 with TRBJ2-5; 7 nucleotides line up with TRBD1. This CDR3 has 17 amino acids. V lost 4 bases and J lost 0; bases outside the gene matches: 11. Germline-derived CDR1 and CDR2 are LGHNA and YSLEER.